Listed below are T cell receptor beta chains from one sample, sequenced in a study of shared clonotypes between healthy human individuals. TCRdb's table, derived via immunoSEQ multiplex PCR, lists solely in-frame clones and lacks some. Of fewer than 3 million clones listed, around 90% are singletons. Source material: naive CD4+ T cells from PBMCs. The origin of the receptors is a man between 18 and 29 years old in good health. Some clones in this sample may be carry-over from other donors' samples. The CDR3 runs from the conserved cysteine through the conserved F or W. A D gene is named only where the DNA matches it firmly.

D	V	J	CDR3
TRBD2	TRBV7-2	TRBJ2-1	CASSLIPPPSAGRDEQFF
-	TRBV19	TRBJ2-1	CASRGELGDNEQFF
TRBD2	TRBV27	TRBJ2-2	CASSPRWGRDTGELFF
-	TRBV7-2	TRBJ2-7	CASSPGGGREQYF
TRBD2	TRBV4-3	TRBJ2-3	CASSQLAESTDTQYF
-	TRBV11-2	TRBJ1-1	CASSLGAGGNTEAFF
TRBD1	TRBV27	TRBJ1-1	CASSFSTGGYTEAFF
-	TRBV5-8	TRBJ2-1	CASSSGTGLGINEQFF
-	TRBV15	TRBJ1-5	CATSRGDGHSNQPQHF
-	TRBV28	TRBJ1-2	CASSLSGAENGYTF
-	TRBV6-1	TRBJ2-3	CASSLGGTDTQYF
TRBD1	TRBV11-2	TRBJ2-5	CASSSPAGTGGETQYF
TRBD2	TRBV28	TRBJ2-5	CASSPSSGRAVETQYF
-	TRBV28	TRBJ1-5	CASSLGSNQPQHF
TRBD2	TRBV10-3	TRBJ2-3	CAISAPSGSTDTQYF
-	TRBV18	TRBJ2-3	CASSPQGRTLGTDTQYF
TRBD2	TRBV10-3	TRBJ2-5	CAISDPASGSSQETQYF
-	TRBV18	TRBJ1-1	CASSQADPAAEAFF
-	TRBV7-2	TRBJ1-5	CASSLTGAANGPQHF
TRBD2	TRBV6-1	TRBJ2-1	CASSPRTSLLAEQFF
-	TRBV7-2	TRBJ1-6	CASSLAGGTMGSPLHF
TRBD1	TRBV11-2	TRBJ1-1	CASSLDWTGNTEAFF
TRBD1	TRBV28	TRBJ1-2	CASSQGASNF
-	TRBV29-1	TRBJ1-3	CSAVEGSRNTIYF
-	TRBV5-1	TRBJ1-4	CASSREGVGEKLFF
-	TRBV6-5	TRBJ2-7	CASRGTSGPYEQYF
-	TRBV18	TRBJ2-7	CASSPRRAYEQYF
-	TRBV6-6	TRBJ1-5	CASTGDSNQPQHF
-	TRBV7-8	TRBJ1-2	CASSLESQGTYGYTF
TRBD1	TRBV7-3	TRBJ2-3	CASSPQGAPDTQYF
-	TRBV5-1	TRBJ2-3	CASKGGEGTDTQYF
-	TRBV18	TRBJ2-1	CASSDGHPRGHEQFF
-	TRBV20-1	TRBJ2-5	CSGDSQETQYF
TRBD1	TRBV2	TRBJ1-2	CASKPGQLEGYTF
-	TRBV10-3	TRBJ1-2	CAISERGRTVGYTF
-	TRBV20-1	TRBJ2-5	CSAATEETQYF
TRBD1	TRBV28	TRBJ2-4	CASSSQGAKNIQYF
TRBD1	TRBV19	TRBJ2-6	CASRGQGGSGANVLTF
TRBD1	TRBV6-6	TRBJ1-2	CASSRQGMNYGYTF
-	TRBV7-3	TRBJ1-5	CASSTGPDQPQHF
TRBD2	TRBV14	TRBJ2-7	CASSRLAGASEQYF
TRBD1	TRBV19	TRBJ1-2	CASIPDRGHPFYGYTF
TRBD2	TRBV7-2	TRBJ2-1	CASSPGLAGVKQFF
-	TRBV5-1	TRBJ1-1	CASSLEPLNTEAFF
-	TRBV6-1	TRBJ2-5	CASSEAGSRGWETQYF
-	TRBV5-1	TRBJ2-3	CASSFLSGGADTQYF
TRBD1	TRBV28	TRBJ2-7	CASSWDREQYF
-	TRBV7-3	TRBJ2-2	CASSTGPLGAGELFF
-	TRBV28	TRBJ1-4	CASSEQGLGNEKLFF
-	TRBV29-1	TRBJ1-1	CSVGFLVNTEAFF
-	TRBV28	TRBJ2-7	CASSSTGTAVYEQYF
-	TRBV19	TRBJ1-5	CASSQEWYGQTQPQHF
-	TRBV6-6	TRBJ2-5	CASSYSKGEETQYF
-	TRBV28	TRBJ1-2	CASGGLGGESGYTF
-	TRBV7-2	TRBJ2-5	CASTLGAAHQETQYF